The rows below give T cell receptor beta chains drawn from one sample of a study of blood T cell repertoires in COVID-19. Profiling relied on immunoSEQ multiplex PCR, and the TCRdb table lists in-frame clones only, not all of them. The sample includes 110,000 or so clones, roughly three quarters seen only once; the top ten take roughly 7.9%. Sequencing was done on a sample of peripheral blood. The receptors stem from a human donor in a cohort sampled during active COVID-19. Both conserved end residues are part of each CDR3. D genes are given only for firm matches. Size values are once, few and many counts, or a class for expanded clones, and some rows have none.

d_gene | j_gene | abundance | v_gene | CDR3aa | CDR3nt
. | TRBJ2-7 | . | TRBV27 | CASSAGSYEQYF | TGTGCCAGCAGTGCGGGTTCCTACGAGCAGTACTTC
TRBD2 | TRBJ2-7 | . | TRBV11-2 | CASSPSAGGGEQYF | TGTGCCAGCAGCCCCTCAGCGGGGGGGGGCGAGCAGTACTTC
TRBD1 | TRBJ1-1 | . | TRBV6-6 | CASHEGAGLAFF | TGTGCCAGCCACGAGGGGGCAGGTTTAGCTTTCTTT
. | TRBJ2-7 | . | TRBV19 | CASSIGGGAYEQYF | TGTGCCAGTAGTATAGGAGGCGGAGCCTACGAGCAGTACTTC
. | TRBJ1-1 | . | TRBV30 | CAWSHAGDTEAFF | TGTGCCTGGAGTCACGCAGGGGATACTGAAGCTTTCTTT
. | TRBJ2-2 | . | TRBV7-7 | CASSLGATGELFF | TGTGCTAGCAGCTTAGGGGCTACCGGGGAGCTGTTTTTT
TRBD2 | TRBJ2-7 | . | TRBV27 | CASSLSGLAETYEQYF | TGTGCCAGCAGTTTATCTGGACTAGCGGAAACCTACGAGCAGTACTTC
. | TRBJ2-7 | few | TRBV7-9 | CASSLGTDTYEQYF | TGTGCCAGCAGCTTAGGGACAGACACCTACGAGCAGTACTTC
TRBD2 | TRBJ2-7 | . | TRBV6-6 | CASSSRDYLYEQYF | TGTGCCAGCAGTTCCCGGGACTATCTATACGAGCAGTACTTC
. | TRBJ1-3 | once | TRBV9 | CASSVANSGNTIYF | TGTGCCAGCAGCGTAGCCAACTCTGGAAACACCATATATTTT
. | TRBJ2-7 | . | TRBV7-3 | CASSSDGSSYEQYF | TGTGCCAGCAGCTCGGACGGGAGCTCCTACGAGCAGTACTTC
. | TRBJ2-1 | once | TRBV10-3 | CAISDEGDYNEQFF | TGTGCCATCAGTGATGAGGGAGATTACAATGAGCAGTTCTTC
. | TRBJ1-2 | . | TRBV6-7 | CASSPRGGHGYTF | TGTGCCAGCAGCCCACGGGGGGGGCATGGCTACACCTTC
TRBD2 | TRBJ2-7 | once | TRBV4-1 | CASSQEGTSAYEQYF | TGCGCCAGCAGCCAAGAAGGGACTAGCGCCTACGAGCAGTACTTC
TRBD1 | TRBJ2-3 | . | TRBV25-1 | CASTGPDRVRLTDTQYF | TGTGCCAGCACTGGTCCGGACAGGGTGAGGCTCACAGATACGCAGTATTTT
. | TRBJ2-3 | . | TRBV7-2 | CASSLGDTTDTQYF | TGTGCCAGCAGCTTAGGAGACACTACAGATACGCAGTATTTT
TRBD1 | TRBJ2-7 | . | TRBV6-6 | CASSYLQGYEQYF | TGTGCCAGCAGTTACCTACAGGGGTACGAGCAGTACTTC
. | TRBJ1-1 | . | TRBV3-1/TRBV3-2 | CASSQDRDEAFF | TGTGCCAGCAGCCAAGACAGGGATGAAGCTTTCTTT
TRBD1 | TRBJ1-3 | . | TRBV19 | CASSWAGGAGNTIYF | TGTGCCAGTAGTTGGGCAGGGGGCGCCGGAAACACCATATATTTT
TRBD1 | TRBJ2-7 | . | TRBV3-1/TRBV3-2 | CASSQVGGRGYEQYF | TGTGCCAGCAGCCAAGTAGGGGGCAGGGGGTACGAGCAGTACTTC
. | TRBJ1-2 | . | TRBV10-3 | CAISPGEAPYGYTF | TGTGCCATCAGTCCCGGGGAGGCCCCCTATGGCTACACCTTC
TRBD1 | TRBJ1-2 | . | TRBV3-1/TRBV3-2 | CASSPGQGASYYGYTF | TGTGCCAGCAGCCCCGGACAGGGGGCTTCCTACTATGGCTACACCTTC
. | TRBJ2-7 | . | TRBV5-1 | CASSPFEVGAGEQYF | TGCGCCAGCAGCCCCTTCGAGGTCGGGGCGGGGGAGCAGTACTTC
TRBD1 | TRBJ1-2 | . | TRBV27 | CATALGQHYGYTF | TGTGCCACCGCTTTGGGACAGCACTATGGCTACACCTTC
TRBD1 | TRBJ1-5 | . | TRBV6-1 | CASSEHQGQGANQPQHF | TGTGCCAGCAGTGAACACCAGGGACAGGGGGCAAATCAGCCCCAGCATTTT
TRBD1 | TRBJ1-2 | . | TRBV28 | CASSLYPTGGANYGYTF | TGTGCCAGCAGTTTATACCCGACAGGGGGTGCTAACTATGGCTACACCTTC
TRBD1 | TRBJ1-1 | . | TRBV25-1 | CASSETGGNYMNTEAFF | TGTGCCAGCAGTGAAACAGGGGGCAACTATATGAACACTGAAGCTTTCTTT
TRBD2 | TRBJ2-7 | . | TRBV5-4 | CASRPPLAGGEYF | TGTGCCAGCAGACCCCCTCTAGCGGGAGGGGAGTACTTC
. | TRBJ2-7 | . | TRBV19 | CASSITGSYEQYF | TGTGCCAGTAGTATAACAGGATCCTACGAGCAGTACTTC
. | TRBJ1-5 | . | TRBV18 | CASSRLVDQPQHF | TGTGCCAGCTCACGACTGGTAGATCAGCCCCAGCATTTT
TRBD1 | TRBJ1-1 | . | TRBV5-1 | CASSFDRGTYTEAFF | TGCGCCAGCAGCTTCGACAGGGGTACTTATACTGAAGCTTTCTTT
. | TRBJ2-7 | . | TRBV5-1 | CASSLSGGEKTYEQYF | TGCGCCAGCAGCTTGTCAGGAGGGGAAAAGACCTACGAGCAGTACTTC
. | TRBJ2-6 | . | TRBV30 | CACLWRDSLSVLTF | TGTGCCTGCCTCTGGCGGGACAGTCTTTCCGTCCTGACTTTC
TRBD2 | TRBJ2-1 | . | TRBV6-1 | CASSEVAGGTFINEQFF | TGTGCCAGCAGTGAAGTAGCGGGGGGGACATTTATAAATGAGCAGTTCTTC
. | TRBJ2-5 | . | TRBV11-2 | CASSPEEETQYF | TGTGCCAGCAGCCCAGAGGAGGAGACCCAGTACTTC
. | TRBJ1-1 | . | TRBV30 | CAFTRTTGPEAFF | TGTGCCTTCACCAGAACCACAGGGCCTGAAGCTTTCTTT
. | TRBJ1-2 | . | TRBV6-5 | CASRQDGAAHGYTF | TGTGCCAGCAGACAGGACGGCGCAGCACATGGCTACACCTTC
TRBD1 | TRBJ2-1 | few | TRBV5-4 | CASRLEQGAGNEQFF | TGTGCCAGCAGATTGGAACAGGGGGCCGGCAATGAGCAGTTCTTC
. | TRBJ2-1 | . | TRBV7-3 | CASSLTSGSGEQFF | TGTGCCAGCAGCTTAACATCAGGGTCGGGTGAGCAGTTCTTC
TRBD1 | TRBJ2-6 | . | TRBV19 | CASSPQGVGANVLTF | TGTGCCAGTAGCCCGCAGGGGGTTGGGGCCAACGTCCTGACTTTC
. | TRBJ1-5 | few | TRBV6-6 | CASTHSWGQGQPQHF | TGTGCCAGCACTCACTCCTGGGGGCAGGGTCAGCCCCAGCATTTT
. | TRBJ1-2 | . | TRBV5-1 | CASSFGRNNYGYTF | TGCGCCAGCAGCTTTGGCAGGAATAACTATGGCTACACCTTC
. | TRBJ1-2 | . | TRBV10-3 | CAISGAGSSNYGYTF | TGTGCCATCAGCGGAGCGGGGTCCTCTAACTATGGCTACACCTTC